Below are 20 T cell receptor beta chains sequenced from a single sample in a study of blood T cell repertoires in COVID-19. Clones were sequenced by immunoSEQ multiplex PCR, and TCRdb holds only the in-frame ones, with some missing. The sample lists a few hundred thousand clones; around 90% were seen once. Sequencing was performed on peripheral blood. The source is a woman aged 40 to 50 who had recovered from COVID-19.

The chain couples TRBV30 to TRBJ2-2, with a tentative D call TRBD2 (6 bases). Germline V gene data show CDR1 as GTSNPN and CDR2 as SVGIG (reference sequence). CDR3 length: 13 amino acids. V lost 0 bases and J lost 5, with 7 bases in between. The CDR3 sequence is CAWSVRGTGELFF. Written as DNA, the CDR3 is TGTGCCTGGAGTGTCCGGGGGACCGGGGAGCTGTTTTTT.

The chain uses TRBV7-3 and TRBJ2-1; TRBD2 agrees at 10 bases. Germline V CDR1 and CDR2: SGHTA, FQGTGA. This CDR3 has 18 residues. Trimming cost V 5 bases and J 1 base; bases outside gene matches: 11. In nucleotides, the CDR3 is TGTGCCAGCAGCCCCCTACCCCCGGGACTAGCGTCCTACAATGAGCAGTTCTTC. This sequence encodes CASSPLPPGLASYNEQFF.

The genes are TRBV12-1 and TRBJ2-7; the tabulated D call, TRBD1, remains unverified against the DNA. TRBV12-1 corresponds to a pseudogene. This CDR3 has 11 amino acids. In DNA form, the CDR3 reads TGTGCCAGCCCCCCCCCAGGGAAGCAGTACTTC. Amino acids: CASPPPGKQYF.

This sequence joins TRBV4-1 and TRBJ2-7; TRBD2 matches at 7 bases. Germline V gene data show CDR1 as MGHRA and CDR2 as YSYEKL. The J segment lost 5 bases and the V segment lost 1 base, leaving 11 bases of the junction unmatched. The CDR3 contains 16 residues. The CDR3 reads CASSQGPEGGPHEQYF. DNA for the CDR3: TGCGCCAGCAGCCAAGGTCCCGAGGGAGGGCCCCACGAGCAGTACTTC.

The chain employs TRBV10-1 and TRBJ2-1; 9 nucleotides match TRBD1. The V and J ends lost 2 bases and 7 bases, in that order; junction bases with no gene match: 6. CDR3 length equals 15 residues. Germline lookup yields CDR1 WNHNN and CDR2 SYGVQD (reference sequence). CDR3 in amino acids: CASSENPGQGNEQFF. The DNA of the CDR3 is TGCGCCAGCAGTGAGAACCCTGGACAGGGGAATGAGCAGTTCTTC.

In its sample, this clone was seen once. The CDR3 DNA reads as TGTGCCAGCAGCCTTCCCGGGTTGAACGAGCAGTACTTC. Translated, it gives CASSLPGLNEQYF. The chain combines TRBV5-4 with TRBJ2-7; D gene ambiguous. The germline V gene encodes CDR1 SGHNT and CDR2 YYREEE (reference sequence). V lost 4 bases and J lost 5, with 13 bases in between. The CDR3 sequence is 13 residues long.

This clone was detected a few times. The chain is built from TRBV19 and TRBJ2-3; D is possibly TRBD2 (7 bases). In germline, CDR1 is LNHDA, CDR2 SQIVND (reference sequence). The V end was cut by 5 bases, the J end by 0 bases, with 18 bases between. The CDR3 spans 17 residues. CDR3 sequence: CASSPRGGSPSTDTQYF. The CDR3 DNA sequence: TGTGCCAGTAGTCCAAGGGGGGGCTCCCCTAGCACAGATACGCAGTATTTT.

Written as DNA, the CDR3 is TGTGCCAGCTCACCTCAGCGGGATCACAATGAGCAGTTCTTC. It translates to CASSPQRDHNEQFF. This sequence joins TRBV18 and TRBJ2-1, with TRBD2 matching over 7 bases. This CDR3 contains 14 residues. Trimming at V came to 3 bases and at J to 5 bases, leaving 4 bases not matched to a gene. The germline CDR1 and CDR2 sequences are KGHSH and LQKENI.

The V call is TRBV7-2, the J call TRBJ2-2; 8 positions agree with TRBD2. CDR1 is SGHTA, CDR2 FQGNSA, per germline. This CDR3 region has 14 residues. V gave up 6 bases and J gave up 1 base; unmatched junction bases: 1. CDR3: CASSLAGNTGELFF. Here the CDR3 DNA reads TGTGCCAGCAGTCTAGCGGGGAACACCGGGGAGCTGTTTTTT. Looking up the rest from reference TRBV7-2 and TRBJ2-2 gives the full variable domain: GAGVSQSPSNKVTEKGKDVELRCDPISGHTALYWYRQSLGQGLEFLIYFQGNSAPDKSGLPSDRFSAERTGGSVSTLTIQRTQQEDSAVYLCASSLAGNTGELFFGEGSRLTVL.

The gene calls are TRBV11-1 and TRBJ2-3, with TRBD1 matching 8 bases. The CDR3 has 15 residues. Germline V gives CDR1 SGHAT, CDR2 FQDESV (reference sequence). The junction had 7 bases not matched to a gene; V was cut back by 5 bases and J by 3 bases. The CDR3 coding sequence is TGTGCCAGCAGCACAACGGGACAGGTTACAGATACGCAGTATTTT. Translation gives CASSTTGQVTDTQYF.

This chain connects TRBV30 to TRBJ2-2, with D possibly being TRBD2 (5 bases). The CDR3 is made up of 12 amino acids. CDR1 is GTSNPN and CDR2 is SVGIG in the germline V gene (reference sequence). Trimming took off 2 bases at V and 7 bases at J, with 8 bases between the two ends. CDR3 region: CAWSSGGGELFF. The CDR3 region has the DNA TGTGCCTGGAGTTCAGGAGGCGGGGAGCTGTTTTTT.

The V and J genes are TRBV28 and TRBJ1-3, with 7 positions matching TRBD1. J gave up 2 bases and V 5 bases, and 12 bases lay outside the gene matches. CDR1 is MDHEN, CDR2 SYDVKM, per germline. The CDR3 contains 17 residues. In DNA form, the CDR3 reads TGTGCCAGCAGTCCACATCCGACAGGGAAGACTGGAAACACCATATATTTT. Translation: CASSPHPTGKTGNTIYF.

The V gene is TRBV6-5, the J gene TRBJ2-1, with 10 positions matching TRBD2. V trimming: 4 bases; J trimming: 7 bases; junction bases outside the gene matches: 10. The germline V gene has CDR1 MNHEY and CDR2 SVGAGI. The CDR3 contains 16 residues. This CDR3 reads CASSSLLAGVSNEQFF. CDR3 sequence (DNA): TGTGCCAGCAGTTCACTTCTAGCGGGAGTTTCGAATGAGCAGTTCTTC.

The chain employs TRBV4-2 and TRBJ2-3, with TRBD2 as a possible D gene (6 bases). This CDR3 has 18 amino acids. Germline V gives CDR1 LGHNA, CDR2 YNFKEQ. Trimming took off 7 bases at V and 8 bases at J, with 31 bases between the two ends. As DNA, the CDR3 is TGTGCCAGCACCATTTCCCCTGTCGGGGGAGCACCGCGGGGTACGCAGTATTTT. Amino acids: CASTISPVGGAPRGTQYF.

The chain joins TRBV2 to TRBJ2-2; tentatively, D is TRBD2 (5 bases). The V end was cut by 5 bases, the J end by 4 bases, with 8 bases between. Germline-derived CDR1 and CDR2 are SNHLY and FYNNEI. The CDR3 loop spans 13 amino acids. The CDR3 sequence: CASSIRGTGELFF. Here the CDR3 DNA reads TGTGCCAGCAGTATACGGGGCACCGGGGAGCTGTTTTTT.

This chain connects TRBV5-1 to TRBJ1-4; D not resolved. V lost 4 bases and J lost 5, with 15 bases in between. This CDR3 is built from 15 residues. The germline gives CDR1 SGHRS, CDR2 YFSETQ. The CDR3 nucleotides read TGCGCCAGCAGCGCCCTACCGGGAGACAATGAAAAACTGTTTTTT. Its protein is CASSALPGDNEKLFF.

This chain uses TRBV12-3 or TRBV12-4 with TRBJ2-1; D is possibly TRBD2 (5 bases). The CDR3 is made up of 12 amino acids. V lost 0 bases, J lost 12 bases, and 9 bases lay in between. CDR3 DNA sequence: TGTGCCAGCAGTTTAGCGTCTAGCTTGCAGTTCTTC. Protein sequence: CASSLASSLQFF.

CDR3 residues: CASRPPRPTMDEQYF. Here the CDR3 DNA reads TGTGCCAGCAGGCCACCTAGGCCCACGATGGACGAGCAGTACTTC. V and J are TRBV25-1 and TRBJ2-7; D unclear. V was clipped by 6 bases and J by 5 bases, with 20 bases between them. Per the germline V gene, CDR1 is MGHDK and CDR2 is SYGVNS. The CDR3 is 15 residues long.

This sequence joins TRBV11-2 and TRBJ1-2, with D perhaps matching TRBD1 (5 bases). The V and J ends lost 5 bases and 1 base respectively, with 11 bases between them. CDR3 size: 14 residues. Per germline, CDR1 SGHAT and CDR2 FQNNGV. In nucleotides, the CDR3 is TGTGCCAGCAGCCAATTACAGGTTAACTATGGCTACACCTTC. Encoded protein: CASSQLQVNYGYTF.

J is TRBJ2-1 and V is TRBV24-1; 8 bases line up with TRBD2. The CDR3 is 14 residues long. Germline values: CDR1 KGHDR, CDR2 SFDVKD. The V segment lost 4 bases and the J segment 7 bases; nucleotides outside the gene matches: 5. CDR3 region: CATSDEREMNEQFF. The CDR3 DNA sequence: TGTGCCACCAGTGACGAGCGGGAGATGAATGAGCAGTTCTTC.